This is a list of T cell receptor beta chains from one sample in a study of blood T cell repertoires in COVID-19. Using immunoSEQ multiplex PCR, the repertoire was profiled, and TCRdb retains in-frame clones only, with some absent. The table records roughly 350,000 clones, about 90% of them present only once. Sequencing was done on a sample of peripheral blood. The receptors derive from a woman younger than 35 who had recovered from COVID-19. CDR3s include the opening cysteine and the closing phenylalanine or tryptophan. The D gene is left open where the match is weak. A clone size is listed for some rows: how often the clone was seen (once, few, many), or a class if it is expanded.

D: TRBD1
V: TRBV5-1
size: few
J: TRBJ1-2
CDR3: CASSPGTGNYGYTF
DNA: TGCGCCAGCAGCCCGGGGACAGGAAACTATGGCTACACCTTC

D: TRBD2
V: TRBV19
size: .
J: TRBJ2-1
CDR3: CASSIQAGSYNEQFF
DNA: TGTGCCAGTAGTATACAAGCGGGATCCTACAATGAGCAGTTCTTC

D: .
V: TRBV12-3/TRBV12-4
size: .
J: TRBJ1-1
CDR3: CASSKQGNTEAFF
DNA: TGTGCCAGCAGTAAACAGGGGAACACTGAAGCTTTCTTT

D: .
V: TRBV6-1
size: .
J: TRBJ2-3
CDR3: CASSDRASTDTQYF
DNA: TGTGCCAGCAGTGACAGGGCTAGCACAGATACGCAGTATTTT

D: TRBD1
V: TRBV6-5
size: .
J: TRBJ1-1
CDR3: CASSRDRGGTEAFF
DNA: TGTGCCAGCAGTCGGGACAGGGGAGGCACTGAAGCTTTCTTT

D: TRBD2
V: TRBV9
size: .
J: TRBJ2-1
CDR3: CASSVGLKREAPNEQFF
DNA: TGTGCCAGCAGCGTAGGACTCAAGCGGGAGGCTCCTAATGAGCAGTTCTTC

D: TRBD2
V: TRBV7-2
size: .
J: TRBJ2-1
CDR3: CASSLSPGLAGSNEQFF
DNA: TGTGCCAGCAGCTTATCGCCGGGACTAGCGGGGTCGAATGAGCAGTTCTTC

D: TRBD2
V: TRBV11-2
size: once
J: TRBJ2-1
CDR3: CASSLLTGTSGSTEQFF
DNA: TGTGCCAGCAGCTTACTGACCGGGACTAGCGGGAGCACGGAGCAGTTCTTC

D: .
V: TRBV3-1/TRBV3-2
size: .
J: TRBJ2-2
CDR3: CASSPGVTGELFF
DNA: TGTGCCAGCAGCCCCGGGGTGACCGGGGAGCTGTTTTTT

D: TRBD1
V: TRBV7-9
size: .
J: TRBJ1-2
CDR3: CASTRNRGYYGYTF
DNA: TGTGCCAGCACACGCAACAGGGGTTACTATGGCTACACCTTC

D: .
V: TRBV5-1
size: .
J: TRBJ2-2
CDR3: CASSWTAPGELFF
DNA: TGCGCCAGCAGCTGGACAGCCCCCGGGGAGCTGTTTTTT

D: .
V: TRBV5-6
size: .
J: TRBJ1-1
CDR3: CASSLGHQNTEAFF
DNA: TGTGCCAGCAGCTTAGGACACCAGAACACTGAAGCTTTCTTT

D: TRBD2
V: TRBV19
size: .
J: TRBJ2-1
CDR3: CASSHAGAGVAGGPGNEQFF
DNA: TGTGCCAGTAGTCACGCAGGGGCCGGGGTAGCGGGAGGACCGGGGAATGAGCAGTTCTTC

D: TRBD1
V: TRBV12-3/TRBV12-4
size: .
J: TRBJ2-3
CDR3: CASSRQGPDTQYF
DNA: TGTGCCAGCAGCCGACAGGGCCCCGATACGCAGTATTTT

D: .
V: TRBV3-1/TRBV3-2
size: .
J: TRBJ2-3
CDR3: CASSQDSGGIPTDTQYF
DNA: TGTGCCAGCAGCCAAGATTCGGGCGGGATTCCCACAGATACGCAGTATTTT

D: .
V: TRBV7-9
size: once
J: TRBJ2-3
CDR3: CASSLQGVSSTDTQYF
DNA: TGTGCCAGCAGCCTCCAGGGTGTATCTAGCACAGATACGCAGTATTTT

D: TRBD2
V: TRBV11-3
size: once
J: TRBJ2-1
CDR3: CASSLMGLGVNEQFF
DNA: TGTGCCAGCAGCTTAATGGGACTAGGTGTAAATGAGCAGTTCTTC

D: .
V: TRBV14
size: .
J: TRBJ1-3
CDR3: CASSQDGLSSGNTIYF
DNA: TGTGCCAGCAGCCAAGATGGACTGAGCTCTGGAAACACCATATATTTT

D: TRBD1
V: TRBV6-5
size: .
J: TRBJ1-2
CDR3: CASSYTGGVHYGYTF
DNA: TGTGCCAGCAGTTACACAGGGGGCGTCCACTATGGCTACACCTTC

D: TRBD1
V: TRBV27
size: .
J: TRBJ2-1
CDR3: CASSIGQVNYNEQFF
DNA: TGTGCCAGCAGTATCGGACAGGTTAACTACAATGAGCAGTTCTTC

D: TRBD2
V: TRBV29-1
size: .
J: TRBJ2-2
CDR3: CSVGGGTRTGELFF
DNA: TGCAGCGTTGGTGGAGGGACTAGGACCGGGGAGCTGTTTTTT

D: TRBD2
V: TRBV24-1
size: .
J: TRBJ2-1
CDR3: CATSDFPSGTYNEQFF
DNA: TGTGCCACCAGTGATTTTCCTAGCGGGACCTACAATGAGCAGTTCTTC